Presented here are 9 T cell receptor beta chains from one specimen sequenced in a study of cytomegalovirus exposure and HLA in healthy donors. Researchers ran the PCR with 60 Vbeta and 13 Jbeta primers. Generated by immunoSEQ multiplex PCR, the TCRdb table keeps only in-frame clones and is missing some. Of over 200,000 clones listed, approximately 81% are singletons. Sequencing input: PBMCs. These receptor sequences come from a human donor in good health.

The chain carries TRBV7-2 and TRBJ2-7, with D maybe TRBD2 (6 bases). This CDR3 spans 16 amino acids. Germline-derived CDR1 and CDR2 are SGHTA and FQGNSA. V was clipped by 4 bases and J by 2 bases, with 18 bases between them. Here the CDR3 reads CASSYGPGLHTYEQYF. The CDR3 DNA reads TGTGCCAGCAGCTATGGACCGGGACTTCATACCTACGAGCAGTACTTC.

The table lists this clone with a count of one. The chain combines TRBV5-1 with TRBJ2-7; 14 positions agree with TRBD2. From germline, CDR1 is SGHRS and CDR2 YFSETQ. V dropped 6 bases and J dropped 4; count of bases not matched to a gene: 6. CDR3 size: 15 residues. The CDR3, as DNA: TGCGCCAGCAAGGGACTAGCGGGAGTTGAGTACGAGCAGTACTTC. This encodes CASKGLAGVEYEQYF.

There are a few counts of this clone. CDR3 sequence (DNA): TGTGCCATCAGCGACTCCTTAGCCAAAAACATTCAGTACTTC. Translation: CAISDSLAKNIQYF. The chain combines TRBV10-3 with TRBJ2-4; no reliable D call. The V gene's germline CDR1 is ENHRY and CDR2 SYGVKD. The CDR3 is 14 amino acids. The V end lost 6 bases, the J end lost 0 bases, and 9 bases lay between the germline ends.

This clone came up once. J is TRBJ2-2 and V is TRBV9; no clear D gene. Trimming pared 0 bases from V and 8 bases from J, leaving 8 bases between. CDR3 length equals 13 residues. From germline, CDR1 is SGDLS and CDR2 YYNGEE. This CDR3 is CASSVGGMGELFF. The CDR3 coding sequence is TGTGCCAGCAGCGTAGGAGGAATGGGGGAGCTGTTTTTT.

This chain links TRBV7-8 with TRBJ2-7; 11 bases match TRBD2. Germline values: CDR1 SGHVS, CDR2 FQNEAQ. The CDR3 spans 16 residues. V dropped 5 bases and J dropped 4; count of bases not matched to a gene: 10. The chain's CDR3 is CASSPPTSGILYEQYF. CDR3 sequence (DNA): TGTGCCAGCAGCCCCCCGACTAGCGGGATTCTTTACGAGCAGTACTTC.

V and J are TRBV25-1 and TRBJ1-1; 8 bases fit TRBD1. The CDR3 has 14 amino acids. Germline trimming cut 2 bases from V and 2 bases from J; bases unmatched to any gene: 1. Germline V CDR1 and CDR2: MGHDK, SYGVNS. The chain's CDR3 is CASSETGGNTEAFF. The CDR3 DNA sequence: TGTGCCAGCAGTGAAACAGGGGGAAACACTGAAGCTTTCTTT.

Remarks on this clone: The junction differs from germline at one of its ends, possibly a read error. The gene calls are TRBV7-9 and TRBJ2-1; the D gene is possibly TRBD1 (6 bases). This CDR3 contains 12 residues. Germline assignment: CDR1 SEHNR and CDR2 FQNEAQ (reference sequence). In DNA, the CDR3 is TGTTCCAGCAGCGTGGACAGTCCCGCAGAGTTCTTC. It is translated as CSSSVDSPAEFF.

The gene calls are TRBV6-1 and TRBJ1-1; maybe TRBD1 (5 bases). The CDR3 totals 13 residues. Trimming shortened V by 1 base and J by 10 bases, and 13 bases separated the two germline ends. Germline V CDR1 and CDR2: MNHNS, SASEGT. The CDR3 DNA follows: TGTGCCAGCAGTGAAGTTCCGGGGGAAGCAGCTTTCTTT. Amino acids: CASSEVPGEAAFF.

The chain has TRBV11-2 and TRBJ2-3; TRBD1 is a possible D gene (6 bases). The length of the CDR3 is 15 residues. V was clipped by 3 bases and J by 4 bases, with 14 bases between them. CDR1 and CDR2 from the germline V gene are SGHAT and FQNNGV. Here the CDR3 reads CASSFEGDQADTQYF. CDR3 DNA: TGTGCCAGCAGCTTTGAGGGGGACCAAGCAGATACGCAGTATTTT.